Included here is one T cell receptor (beta chain) sequence, with context. These data are taken from a study of chemoradiotherapy in HPV16-positive cancers. The CDR3 extends over 15 amino acids. V was clipped by 3 bases and J by 7 bases; unmatched bases: 7. From germline, CDR1 is GTSNPN and CDR2 SVGIG (reference sequence). Samples were taken several times over chemoradiotherapy. Clones were sequenced by immunoSEQ multiplex PCR, and TCRdb holds only the in-frame ones, with some missing. The profile shows approximately 1,900 clones, about 83% of them singletons. The sequencing here drew on tumor tissue, taken from a patient who underwent chemoradiotherapy. This clonotype was sampled from a human donor with HPV-associated anogenital cancer. This chain links TRBV30 with TRBJ1-4, with 11 positions matching TRBD1. Here the CDR3 reads CAWSEPGQGVEKLFF. CDR3 nucleotide sequence: TGTGCCTGGAGCGAACCGGGACAGGGGGTTGAAAAACTGTTTTTT.